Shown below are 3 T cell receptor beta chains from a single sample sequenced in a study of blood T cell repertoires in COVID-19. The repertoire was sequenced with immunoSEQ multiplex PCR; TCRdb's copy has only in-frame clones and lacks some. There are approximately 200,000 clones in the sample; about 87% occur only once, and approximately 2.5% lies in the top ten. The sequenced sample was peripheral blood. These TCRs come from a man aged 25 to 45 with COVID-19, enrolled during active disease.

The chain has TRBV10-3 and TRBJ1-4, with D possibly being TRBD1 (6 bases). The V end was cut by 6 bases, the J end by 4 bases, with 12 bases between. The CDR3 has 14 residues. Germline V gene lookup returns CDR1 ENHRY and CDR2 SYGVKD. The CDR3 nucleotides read TGTGCCATCAGACCGGACAGCTATAATGAAAAACTGTTTTTT. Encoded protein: CAIRPDSYNEKLFF.

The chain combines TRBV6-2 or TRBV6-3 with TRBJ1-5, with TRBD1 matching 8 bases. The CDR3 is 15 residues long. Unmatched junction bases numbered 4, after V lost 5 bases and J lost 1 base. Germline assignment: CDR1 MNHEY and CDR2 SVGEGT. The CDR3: CASSKGQVSNQPQHF. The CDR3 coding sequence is TGTGCCAGCAGTAAGGGACAGGTGAGCAATCAGCCCCAGCATTTT.

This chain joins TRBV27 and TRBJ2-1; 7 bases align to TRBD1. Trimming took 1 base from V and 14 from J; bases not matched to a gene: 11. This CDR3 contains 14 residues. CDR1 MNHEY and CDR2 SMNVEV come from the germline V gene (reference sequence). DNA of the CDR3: TGTGCCAGCAGTTTATTCTCCGACAGGGTAACGGAGTTCTTC. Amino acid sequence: CASSLFSDRVTEFF.